Each of the 5 T cell receptor beta chains below was sequenced from the same sample in a study of shared clonotypes between healthy human individuals. Produced via immunoSEQ multiplex PCR; TCRdb's table is partial and in-frame only. Among under 1,100,000 clones listed, about three quarters were seen once. Input material: memory CD4+ T cells sorted from blood. The subset is: CD45RA-negative fraction. These receptor sequences come from a man younger than 35 in good health.

The V gene is TRBV18, the J gene TRBJ1-2; D uncertain. The CDR3 consists of 16 residues. Germline V gene lookup returns CDR1 KGHSH and CDR2 LQKENI. V was clipped by 2 bases and J by 0 bases, with 13 bases between them. CDR3 protein: CASSPDDTPANYGYTF. The CDR3 DNA follows: TGTGCCAGCTCACCAGACGACACCCCAGCTAACTATGGCTACACCTTC.

This clone was seen only once. The chain couples TRBV5-1 to TRBJ1-6, with D tentatively TRBD1 (5 bases). Germline CDR1 is SGHRS and CDR2 is YFSETQ. This CDR3 contains 15 residues. Trimming removed 0 bases at V and 7 bases at J, with 11 bases between. As DNA, the CDR3 is TGCGCCAGCAGCTTGGAGGGACGAACCAATTCACCCCTCCACTTT. Its translation is CASSLEGRTNSPLHF.

This clone was counted only a few times. The chain carries TRBV5-1 and TRBJ1-6, with a weak D call TRBD1 (6 bases). From germline, CDR1 is SGHRS and CDR2 YFSETQ. CDR3 length: 14 amino acids. The ends were cut back, 3 bases at V and 8 bases at J, with 12 bases in the middle. This CDR3 reads CASSYQGSDSPLHF. CDR3 coding DNA: TGCGCCAGCAGCTATCAGGGGTCGGATTCACCCCTCCACTTT.

V usage is TRBV30 and J usage is TRBJ2-1; 8 bases fit TRBD2. The germline V gene has CDR1 GTSNPN and CDR2 SVGIG (reference sequence). The J segment lost 6 bases and the V segment lost 7 bases, leaving 8 bases of the junction unmatched. This CDR3 spans 13 amino acids. CDR3 nucleotides: TGTGCCTTCACTATAGCGGGACGCAATGAGCAGTTCTTC. It specifies CAFTIAGRNEQFF. Together with reference TRBV30 and TRBJ2-1, the CDR3 gives the full variable domain: SQTIHQWPATLVQPVGSPLSLECTVEGTSNPNLYWYRQAAGRGLQLLFYSVGIGQISSEVPQNLSASRPQDRQFILSSKKLLLSDSGFYLCAFTIAGRNEQFFGPGTRLTVL.

This chain joins TRBV9 and TRBJ1-3, with 8 nucleotides matching TRBD1. Germline CDR1 and CDR2: SGDLS and YYNGEE. This CDR3 has 16 amino acids. With 3 bases clipped from V and 0 bases from J, the junction kept 5 bases outside the gene matches. DNA for the CDR3: TGTGCCAGCAGCGAGGGGGACAGGCCCTCTGGAAACACCATATATTTT. Amino acid sequence: CASSEGDRPSGNTIYF.